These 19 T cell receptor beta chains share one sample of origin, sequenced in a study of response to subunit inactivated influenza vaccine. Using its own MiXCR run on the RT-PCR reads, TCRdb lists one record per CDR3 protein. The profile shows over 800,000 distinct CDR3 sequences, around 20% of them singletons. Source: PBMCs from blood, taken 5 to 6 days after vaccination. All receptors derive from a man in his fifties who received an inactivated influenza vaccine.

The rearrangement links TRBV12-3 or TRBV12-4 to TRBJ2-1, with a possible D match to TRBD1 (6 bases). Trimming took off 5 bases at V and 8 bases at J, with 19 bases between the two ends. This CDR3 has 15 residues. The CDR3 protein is CASSPTGPRSDEQFF. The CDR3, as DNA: TGTGCCAGCAGTCCCACAGGGCCCAGGTCCGATGAGCAGTTCTTC.

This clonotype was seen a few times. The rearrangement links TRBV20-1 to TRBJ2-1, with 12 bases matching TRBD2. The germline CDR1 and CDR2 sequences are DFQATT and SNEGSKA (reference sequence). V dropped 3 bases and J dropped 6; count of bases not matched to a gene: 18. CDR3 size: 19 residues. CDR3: CSASSGLAGTTMGPNEQFF. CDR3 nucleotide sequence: TGCAGTGCTAGTAGTGGACTAGCGGGGACTACGATGGGTCCCAATGAGCAGTTCTTC.

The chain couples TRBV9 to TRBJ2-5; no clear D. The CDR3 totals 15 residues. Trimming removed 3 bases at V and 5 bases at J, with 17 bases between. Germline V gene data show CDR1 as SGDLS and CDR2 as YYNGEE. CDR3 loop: CASSAPIGRLETQYF. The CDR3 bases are TGTGCCAGCAGCGCTCCAATAGGACGTCTGGAGACCCAGTACTTC.

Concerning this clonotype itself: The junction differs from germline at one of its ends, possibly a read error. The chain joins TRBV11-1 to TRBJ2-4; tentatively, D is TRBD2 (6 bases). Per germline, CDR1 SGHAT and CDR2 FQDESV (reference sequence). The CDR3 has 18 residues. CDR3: CACSLGQGIGAGSNIQYF. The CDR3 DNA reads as TGTGCCTGCAGTTTAGGCCAGGGAATCGGTGCGGGATCGAACATTCAGTACTTC. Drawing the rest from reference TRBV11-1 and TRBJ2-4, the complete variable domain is EAEVAQSPRYKITEKSQAVAFWCDPISGHATLYWYRQILGQGPELLVQFQDESVVDDSQLPKDRFSAERLKGVDSTLKIQPAELGDSAMYLCACSLGQGIGAGSNIQYFGAGTRLSVL.

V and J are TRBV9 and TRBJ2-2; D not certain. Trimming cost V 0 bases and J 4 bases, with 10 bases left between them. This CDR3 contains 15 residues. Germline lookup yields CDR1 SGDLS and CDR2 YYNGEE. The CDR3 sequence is CASSVGPTITGELFF. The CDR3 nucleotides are TGTGCCAGCAGCGTAGGTCCTACAATCACCGGGGAGCTGTTTTTT.

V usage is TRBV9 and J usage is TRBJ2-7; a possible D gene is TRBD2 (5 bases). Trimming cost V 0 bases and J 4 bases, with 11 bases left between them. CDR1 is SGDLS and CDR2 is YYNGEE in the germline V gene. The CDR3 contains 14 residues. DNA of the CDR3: TGTGCCAGCAGCGTAGGCCTAGCCAATTACGAGCAGTACTTC. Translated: CASSVGLANYEQYF. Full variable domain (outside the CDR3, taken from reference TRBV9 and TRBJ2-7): DSGVTQTPKHLITATGQRVTLRCSPRSGDLSVYWYQQSLDQGLQFLIQYYNGEERAKGNILERFSAQQFPDLHSELNLSSLELGDSALYFCASSVGLANYEQYFGPGTRLTVT.

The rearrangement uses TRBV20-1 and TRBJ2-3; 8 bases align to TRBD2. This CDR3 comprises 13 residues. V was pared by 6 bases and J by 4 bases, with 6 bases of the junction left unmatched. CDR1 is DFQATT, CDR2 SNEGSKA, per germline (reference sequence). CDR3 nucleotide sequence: TGCAGTGCCTACGGGGGGGGGGCAGATACGCAGTATTTT. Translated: CSAYGGGADTQYF.

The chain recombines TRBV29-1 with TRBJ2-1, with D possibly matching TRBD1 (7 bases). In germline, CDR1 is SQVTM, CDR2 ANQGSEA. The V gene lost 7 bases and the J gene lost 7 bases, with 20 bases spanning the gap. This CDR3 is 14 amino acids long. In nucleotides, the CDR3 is TGCAGCGCCCGCAGGGGGGCCGGTGGTAATGAGCAGTTCTTC. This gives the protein CSARRGAGGNEQFF.

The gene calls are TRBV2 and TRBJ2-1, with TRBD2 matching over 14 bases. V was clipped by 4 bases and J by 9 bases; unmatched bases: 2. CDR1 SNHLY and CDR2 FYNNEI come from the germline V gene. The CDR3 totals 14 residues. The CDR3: CASSGLAGGSEQFF. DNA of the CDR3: TGTGCCAGCAGTGGACTAGCGGGGGGGTCTGAGCAGTTCTTC.

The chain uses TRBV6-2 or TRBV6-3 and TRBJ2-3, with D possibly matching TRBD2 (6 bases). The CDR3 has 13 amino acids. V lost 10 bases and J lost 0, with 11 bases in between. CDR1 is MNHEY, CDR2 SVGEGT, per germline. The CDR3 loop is CAIQAGSTDTQYF. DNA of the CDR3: TGTGCCATCCAGGCGGGGAGCACAGATACGCAGTATTTT.

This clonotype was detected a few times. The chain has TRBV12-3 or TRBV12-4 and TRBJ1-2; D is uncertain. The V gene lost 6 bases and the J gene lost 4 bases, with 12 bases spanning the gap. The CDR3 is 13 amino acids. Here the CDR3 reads CASSPQVTYGYTF. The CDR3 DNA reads TGTGCCAGCAGCCCCCAAGTTACCTATGGCTACACCTTC.

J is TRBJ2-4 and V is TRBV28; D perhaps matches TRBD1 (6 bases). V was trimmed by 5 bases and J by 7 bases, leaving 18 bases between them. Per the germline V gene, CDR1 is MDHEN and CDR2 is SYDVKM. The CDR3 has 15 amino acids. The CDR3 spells CASSPHRAQGNIQYF. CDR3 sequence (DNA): TGTGCCAGCAGTCCCCACAGGGCTCAAGGGAACATTCAGTACTTC.

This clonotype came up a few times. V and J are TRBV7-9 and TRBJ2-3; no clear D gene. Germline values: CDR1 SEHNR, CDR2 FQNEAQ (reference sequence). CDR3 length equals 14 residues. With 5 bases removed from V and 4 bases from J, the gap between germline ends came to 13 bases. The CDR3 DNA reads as TGTGCCAGCAGCAGTGGCGGATTGGCAGATACGCAGTATTTT. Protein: CASSSGGLADTQYF.

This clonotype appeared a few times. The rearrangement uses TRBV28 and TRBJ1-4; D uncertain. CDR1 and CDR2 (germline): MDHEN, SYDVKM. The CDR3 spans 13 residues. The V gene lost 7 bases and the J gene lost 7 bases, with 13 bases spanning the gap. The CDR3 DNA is TGTGCCAGCACCGTCCGGCACGCTGAAAAACTGTTTTTT. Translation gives CASTVRHAEKLFF.

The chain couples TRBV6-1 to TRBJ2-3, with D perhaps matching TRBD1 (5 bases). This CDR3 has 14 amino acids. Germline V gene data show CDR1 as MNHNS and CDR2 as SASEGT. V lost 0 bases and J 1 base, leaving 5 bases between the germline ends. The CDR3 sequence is CASSEAGRTDTQYF. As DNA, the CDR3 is TGTGCCAGCAGTGAAGCGGGGCGCACAGATACGCAGTATTTT.

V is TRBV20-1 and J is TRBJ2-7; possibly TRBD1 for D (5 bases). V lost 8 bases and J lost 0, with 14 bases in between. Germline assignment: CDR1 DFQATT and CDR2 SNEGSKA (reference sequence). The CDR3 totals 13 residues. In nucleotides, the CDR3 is TGCAGTCCAAGGGGATCTTCCTCCTACGAGCAGTACTTC. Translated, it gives CSPRGSSSYEQYF.

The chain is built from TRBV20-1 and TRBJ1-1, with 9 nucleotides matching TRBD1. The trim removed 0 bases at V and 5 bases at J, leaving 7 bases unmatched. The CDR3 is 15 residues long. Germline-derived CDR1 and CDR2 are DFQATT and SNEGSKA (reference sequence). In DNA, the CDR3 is TGCAGTGCTAGAGATACAACGGGGACAGGGACTGAAGCTTTCTTT. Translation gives CSARDTTGTGTEAFF.

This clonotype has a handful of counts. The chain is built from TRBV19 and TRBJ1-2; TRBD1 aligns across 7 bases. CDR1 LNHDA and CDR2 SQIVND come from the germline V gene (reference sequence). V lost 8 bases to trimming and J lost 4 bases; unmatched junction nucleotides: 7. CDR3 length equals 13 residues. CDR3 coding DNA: TGTGCCAGTCATCCGGGACAGCTCTATGGCTACACCTTC. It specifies CASHPGQLYGYTF.

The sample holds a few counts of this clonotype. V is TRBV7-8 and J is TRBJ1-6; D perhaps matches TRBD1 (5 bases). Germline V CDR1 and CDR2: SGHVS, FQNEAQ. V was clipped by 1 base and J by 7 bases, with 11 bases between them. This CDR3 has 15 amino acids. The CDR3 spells CASSLGGVGNSPLHF. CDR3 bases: TGTGCCAGCAGCTTAGGGGGGGTAGGGAATTCACCCCTCCACTTT.